This T cell receptor (beta chain) emerged from a study of control samples from healthy donors and cancer patients. Here immunoSEQ multiplex PCR was the method, and the copy in TCRdb shows in-frame clones only, minus some. The sample has roughly 120,000 clones; roughly 91% are singletons. The CDR3 covers 17 residues. Germline V gene sequence: CDR1 MNHNY, CDR2 SVGAGI (reference sequence). V lost 6 bases, J lost 4 bases, and 21 bases lay in between. The V gene is TRBV6-6, the J gene TRBJ1-4; perhaps TRBD1 as D (6 bases). The sample comprised blood. The TCR sequence derives from a woman aged 70-85 years in good health. CDR3 sequence: CASSRTPDRSYNEKLFF. DNA for the CDR3: TGTGCCAGCAGCCGAACGCCCGACAGGAGTTATAATGAAAAACTGTTTTTT.